The text below deals with one T cell receptor beta chain. In the original analysis: Estimation of nucleated cell counts was performed using reference gene primer amplification. Sequencing used immunoSEQ multiplex PCR; TCRdb keeps in-frame clones, though not all of them. Clone size and the V and J calls come from that table; the DNA yielded D and trimming. The sample shows 200,000 to 250,000 clones, over 75% of them seen only once. This entry is derived from a study of blood T cell repertoires in COVID-19. Study summary: Collection of acute and convalescent COVID-19 samples took place in the United States, Italy and Spain. T cells, B-cell-depleted T cells, or PBMCs supplied cDNA or gDNA.

Seattle cases were enrolled at active infection and followed longitudinally. This CDR3 comprises 15 residues. CDR1 and CDR2 from the germline V gene are SEHNR and FQNEAQ (reference sequence). J was trimmed by 11 bases and V by 2 bases; bases with no gene match: 11. The material sequenced was peripheral blood. The rearrangement joins TRBV7-9 to TRBJ1-5, with TRBD1 identical over 8 bases. This TCR was sampled from a man aged 45-60 years with COVID-19, enrolled during active disease. The DNA for the CDR3 is TGTGCCAGCAGCTTAAATTCAGGGGGCGAGGGGACCCAGCATTTT. This gives the protein CASSLNSGGEGTQHF.